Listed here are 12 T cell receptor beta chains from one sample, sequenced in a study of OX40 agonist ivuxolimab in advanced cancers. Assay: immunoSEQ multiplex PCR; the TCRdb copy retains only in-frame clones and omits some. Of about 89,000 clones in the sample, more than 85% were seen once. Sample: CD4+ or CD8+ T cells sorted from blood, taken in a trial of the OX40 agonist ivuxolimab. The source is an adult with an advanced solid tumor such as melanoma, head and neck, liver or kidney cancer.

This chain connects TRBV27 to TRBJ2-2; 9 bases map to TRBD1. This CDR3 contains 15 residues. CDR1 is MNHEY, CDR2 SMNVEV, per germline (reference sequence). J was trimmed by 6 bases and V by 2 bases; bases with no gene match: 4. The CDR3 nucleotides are TGTGCCAGCAGTTTACTACAGGGGGCCTCCGGGGAGCTGTTTTTT. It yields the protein CASSLLQGASGELFF.

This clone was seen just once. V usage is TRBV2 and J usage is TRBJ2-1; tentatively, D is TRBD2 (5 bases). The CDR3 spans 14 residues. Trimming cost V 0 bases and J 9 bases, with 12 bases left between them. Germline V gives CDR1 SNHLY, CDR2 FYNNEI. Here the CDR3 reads CASSEALPGGEQFF. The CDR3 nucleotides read TGTGCCAGCAGTGAAGCGCTTCCCGGAGGTGAGCAGTTCTTC.

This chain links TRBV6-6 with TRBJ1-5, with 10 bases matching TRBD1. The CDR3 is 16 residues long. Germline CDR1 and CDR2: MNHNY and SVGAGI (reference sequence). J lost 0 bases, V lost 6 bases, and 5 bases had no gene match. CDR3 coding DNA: TGTGCCAGCAGGGACCGGGACAGGGGTAGCAATCAGCCCCAGCATTTT. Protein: CASRDRDRGSNQPQHF.

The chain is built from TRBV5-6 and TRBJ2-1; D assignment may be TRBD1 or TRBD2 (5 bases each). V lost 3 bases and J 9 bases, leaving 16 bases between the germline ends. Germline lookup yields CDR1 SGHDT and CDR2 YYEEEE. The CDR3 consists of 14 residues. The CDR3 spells CASSSLGEWGEQFF. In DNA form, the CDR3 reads TGTGCCAGCAGCTCGTTGGGGGAGTGGGGTGAGCAGTTCTTC.

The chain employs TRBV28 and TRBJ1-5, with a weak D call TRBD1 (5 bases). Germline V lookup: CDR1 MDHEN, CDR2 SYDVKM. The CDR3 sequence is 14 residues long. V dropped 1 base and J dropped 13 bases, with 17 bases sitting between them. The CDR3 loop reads CASSLYPRQSLQHF. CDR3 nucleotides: TGTGCCAGCAGTTTATACCCTCGACAGTCTTTGCAGCATTTT.

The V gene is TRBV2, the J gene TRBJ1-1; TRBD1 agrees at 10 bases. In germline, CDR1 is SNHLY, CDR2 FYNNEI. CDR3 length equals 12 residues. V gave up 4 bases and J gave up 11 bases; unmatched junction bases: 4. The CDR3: CASSVDRGHAFF. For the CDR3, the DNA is TGTGCCAGCAGTGTAGACAGGGGGCATGCTTTCTTT.

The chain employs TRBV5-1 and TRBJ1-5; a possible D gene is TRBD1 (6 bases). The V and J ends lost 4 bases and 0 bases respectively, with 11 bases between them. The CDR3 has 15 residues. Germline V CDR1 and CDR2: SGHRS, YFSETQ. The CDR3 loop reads CASSPGQYSNQPQHF. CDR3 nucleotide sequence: TGCGCCAGCAGCCCAGGACAGTATAGCAATCAGCCCCAGCATTTT.

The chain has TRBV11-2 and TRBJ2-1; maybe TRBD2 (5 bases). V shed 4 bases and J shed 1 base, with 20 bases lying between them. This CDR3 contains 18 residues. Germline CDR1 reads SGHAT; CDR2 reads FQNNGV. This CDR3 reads CASSSLRSGPGSYNEQFF. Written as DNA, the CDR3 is TGTGCCAGCAGCTCCCTACGGAGCGGCCCGGGTTCCTACAATGAGCAGTTCTTC.

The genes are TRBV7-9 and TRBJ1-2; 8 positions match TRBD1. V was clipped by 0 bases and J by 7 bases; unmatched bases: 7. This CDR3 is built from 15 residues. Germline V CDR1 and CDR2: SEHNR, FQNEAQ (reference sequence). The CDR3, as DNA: TGTGCCAGCAGCTTAGCCCGGACAGGGAAGCGTGGCTACACCTTC. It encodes CASSLARTGKRGYTF. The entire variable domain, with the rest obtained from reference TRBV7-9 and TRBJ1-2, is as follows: DTGVSQNPRHKITKRGQNVTFRCDPISEHNRLYWYRQTLGQGPEFLTYFQNEAQLEKSRLLSDRFSAERPKGSFSTLEIQRTEQGDSAMYLCASSLARTGKRGYTFGSGTRLTVV.

CDR3 loop: CASSPTGGREQPQHF. CDR3 coding DNA: TGTGCCAGCTCACCAACGGGGGGTCGGGAACAGCCCCAGCATTTT. The rearrangement uses TRBV18 and TRBJ1-5; D might be TRBD1 (5 bases). The germline V gene has CDR1 KGHSH and CDR2 LQKENI. The CDR3 loop spans 15 amino acids. The V end was cut by 2 bases, the J end by 7 bases, with 15 bases between.

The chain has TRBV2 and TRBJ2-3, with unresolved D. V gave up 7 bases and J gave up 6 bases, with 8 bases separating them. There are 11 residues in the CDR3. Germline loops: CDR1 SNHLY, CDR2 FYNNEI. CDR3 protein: CASKASDTQYF. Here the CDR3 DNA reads TGTGCCAGCAAGGCATCGGATACGCAGTATTTT.

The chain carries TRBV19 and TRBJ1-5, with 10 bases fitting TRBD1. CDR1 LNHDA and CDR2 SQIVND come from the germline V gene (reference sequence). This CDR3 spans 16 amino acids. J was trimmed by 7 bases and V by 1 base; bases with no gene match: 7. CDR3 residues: CASSIAPDRGVQPQHF. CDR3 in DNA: TGTGCCAGTAGTATAGCCCCGGACAGGGGGGTCCAGCCCCAGCATTTT.